This T cell receptor beta chain emerged from a study of cytomegalovirus exposure and HLA in healthy donors. Study-wide results and limits: Cytomegalovirus association was assigned to 150 to 200 TCR beta chains.

Per the germline V gene, CDR1 is SGHVS and CDR2 is FNYEAQ. V dropped 1 base and J dropped 8 bases, with 11 bases sitting between them. This CDR3 comprises 13 residues. A few counts support this clone. What it recognizes is unknown. The PCR employed 60 Vbeta primers together with 13 Jbeta primers. Libraries were prepared by immunoSEQ multiplex PCR; TCRdb keeps only in-frame clonotypes and omits some of them. The sample lists about 160,000 clones, around 63% occurring once. The sequence was obtained from a woman aged 18-29 years in good health and CMV-seropositive. The J gene is TRBJ2-5, the V gene TRBV7-6; D gene ambiguous. Material: PBMCs. CDR3 residues: CASSLVSSTTQYF. CDR3 sequence (DNA): TGTGCCAGCAGCTTAGTTAGTTCTACCACCCAGTACTTC.